This T cell receptor (beta chain) was recorded in a study of shared clonotypes between healthy human individuals. Trimming took off 3 bases at V and 8 bases at J, with 8 bases between the two ends. Germline V gives CDR1 SQVTM, CDR2 ANQGSEA. The CDR3 runs to 11 residues. CD45RA-negative memory and CD45RA+ naive subsets were split from the CD4+ cells. Using immunoSEQ multiplex PCR, the repertoire was profiled, and TCRdb retains in-frame clones only, with some absent. Among around 1 million clones listed, roughly 72% were seen once. The clonotype comes from a man aged 18 to 30 in good health. The sequenced sample consisted of memory CD4+ T cells sorted from blood. Subset specified: CD45RA-negative fraction. This rearrangement joins TRBV29-1 to TRBJ2-1, with D unresolved. The CDR3 is CSVDTWDEQFF. In DNA, the CDR3 is TGCAGCGTTGATACATGGGATGAGCAGTTCTTC.